This TCR beta chain was retrieved from a study of T-cell reconstitution after alpha-beta-depleted transplantation in children. This sample's TCRbeta library carried unique molecular identifier barcodes. In TCRdb, the PCR reads were re-called with MiXCR into one record per CDR3 protein. The sample lists a few hundred thousand distinct CDR3 sequences; 13% were seen once. The CDR3 is 13 amino acids. V was pared by 3 bases and J by 7 bases, with 12 bases between. Germline CDR1 is LGHDT and CDR2 is YNNKEL (reference sequence). The receptor was isolated from a human donor who donated a stem cell graft to a child with Fanconi anemia. The sequencing here drew on PBMCs, taken from the stem cell graft. The chain employs TRBV3-1 and TRBJ1-2; unclear D gene. In DNA form, the CDR3 reads TGTGCCAGCAGCCAGCCCGGATTTATTGGCTACACCTTC. Translated, it gives CASSQPGFIGYTF.